Shown below are 8 T cell receptor beta chains from a single sample sequenced in a study of blood T cell repertoires in COVID-19. Sequenced by immunoSEQ multiplex PCR; TCRdb stores in-frame clones only, minus some. The profile shows about 120,000 clones, 90% of them singletons. The specimen sequenced was peripheral blood. The receptors shown here come from a human donor with active COVID-19. The donor label of this sample is uncertain.

The genes are TRBV9 and TRBJ1-2; D not resolved. Germline CDR1 and CDR2: SGDLS and YYNGEE. Trimming left V 0 bases short and J 8 bases short, with 14 bases between. The CDR3 is 14 residues long. The CDR3 DNA is TGTGCCAGCAGCGTAGTGTCCTTCGGGGAGGGCTACACCTTC. Residues: CASSVVSFGEGYTF.

The chain combines TRBV7-8 with TRBJ1-2, with D unclear. The V end lost 0 bases, the J end lost 2 bases, and 10 bases lay between the germline ends. Germline CDR1 SGHVS, CDR2 FQNEAQ. The CDR3 runs 15 residues. CDR3 nucleotides: TGTGCCAGCAGCTTAGCCGGCAGACTCAACTATGGCTACACCTTC. Its translation: CASSLAGRLNYGYTF.

The chain joins TRBV4-1 to TRBJ2-5; weak D call: TRBD2 (5 bases). The CDR3 runs 13 residues. CDR1 MGHRA and CDR2 YSYEKL come from the germline V gene. The V end was cut by 7 bases, the J end by 7 bases, with 16 bases between. CDR3 loop: CASTPPGRGTQYF. The DNA for the CDR3 is TGCGCCAGCACCCCTCCTGGCCGGGGGACCCAGTACTTC.

V is TRBV19 and J is TRBJ1-6; D gene unclear. Germline CDR1 reads LNHDA; CDR2 reads SQIVND (reference sequence). The CDR3 totals 18 residues. V was cut by 4 bases and J by 0 bases, with 16 bases left in between. The CDR3 DNA reads as TGTGCCAGTAGTAGCAGTCGCGGATCGAGCTCCTATAATTCACCCCTCCACTTT. Its protein product is CASSSSRGSSSYNSPLHF.

In this sample, this clone turned up once. The DNA for the CDR3 is TGTGCCACCAGCCCACTAGATGTCCACGGTGAGCAGTTCTTC. Protein sequence: CATSPLDVHGEQFF. The chain links TRBV15 to TRBJ2-1; possibly TRBD2 for D (5 bases). With 5 bases removed from V and 9 bases from J, the gap between germline ends came to 17 bases. This CDR3 is built from 14 residues. Germline CDR1 is LNHNV and CDR2 is YYDKDF (reference sequence).

This clone has just one count. The chain has TRBV5-6 and TRBJ2-1, with 12 bases identical to TRBD1. Per the germline V gene, CDR1 is SGHDT and CDR2 is YYEEEE. CDR3 size: 16 residues. V dropped 4 bases and J dropped 11; count of bases not matched to a gene: 13. CDR3 sequence reads: CASSGTGGADSPQQFF. The CDR3 nucleotides read TGTGCCAGCAGCGGGACAGGGGGCGCGGATTCTCCTCAGCAGTTCTTC.

This chain links TRBV23-1 with TRBJ2-7, with 7 positions matching TRBD1. TRBV23-1 is designated an ORF whose function remains uncertain. Trimming removed 2 bases from V and 4 bases from J; junction bases left unmatched: 8. The CDR3 consists of 15 residues. DNA of the CDR3: TGCGCCAGCAGTCAAGCCGACAGGGAGATTTACGAGCAGTACTTC. Translation: CASSQADREIYEQYF.

This chain uses TRBV11-2 with TRBJ1-2; D gene unclear. Germline CDR1 and CDR2: SGHAT and FQNNGV. CDR3 length: 18 residues. Trimming pared 1 base from V and 2 bases from J, leaving 20 bases between. DNA for the CDR3: TGTGCCAGCAGCTTAGTGGGCACCGGGGTACAGCCAAACTATGGCTACACCTTC. Amino acids: CASSLVGTGVQPNYGYTF.